This passage covers 16 T cell receptor beta chains from one sample sequenced in a study of beta chain features in type 1 diabetes. The study, taken as a whole, reports: Researchers report that Type 1 diabetes patients had moderately but significantly shorter TCRB CDR3s across all four CD4+ subsets.

Expressed TCRB transcripts were sequenced, since all the RNA that had been isolated was reverse transcribed. Profiled with immunoSEQ multiplex PCR; TCRdb holds only in-frame clones, not every one. This sample has fewer than 350,000 clones; over 14% occur once, and the top ten carry 0.015% to 0.017%. Their specific antigens are unknown. What was sequenced was naive CD4+ T cells from blood. Receptor source: a man aged 18 to 30 with type 1 diabetes.

This chain links TRBV2 with TRBJ1-5, with no clear D. Trimming pared 9 bases from V and 2 bases from J, leaving 11 bases between. Germline V gene sequence: CDR1 SNHLY, CDR2 FYNNEI. The CDR3 has 13 amino acids. The CDR3 nucleotides read TGTGCCAGTCGAGTGTCGGGCAATCAGCCCCAGCATTTT. This gives the protein CASRVSGNQPQHF.

This clone was seen only a few times. The chain recombines TRBV2 with TRBJ1-1; D is ambiguous. Germline V gene lookup returns CDR1 SNHLY and CDR2 FYNNEI. The CDR3 covers 15 residues. V lost 6 bases to trimming and J lost 1 base, with 15 bases between them. The DNA for the CDR3 is TGTGCCAGCAGAGACGTGGCCGGCGGGAACACTGAAGCTTTCTTT. Translated: CASRDVAGGNTEAFF.

The chain links TRBV30 to TRBJ1-1; the match to TRBD1 covers 7 bases. J was trimmed by 7 bases and V by 0 bases; bases with no gene match: 2. Germline V gene sequence: CDR1 GTSNPN, CDR2 SVGIG (reference sequence). The CDR3 is 12 amino acids. CDR3 protein: CAWSVTGVEAFF. Written as DNA, the CDR3 is TGTGCCTGGAGTGTTACAGGGGTTGAAGCTTTCTTT.

This clone was found a few times. The chain uses TRBV7-9 and TRBJ1-5; D gene uncertain. The V end lost 5 bases, the J end lost 2 bases, and 7 bases lay between the germline ends. Germline CDR1 and CDR2: SEHNR and FQNEAQ (reference sequence). The CDR3 contains 13 residues. The CDR3 DNA reads as TGTGCCAGCAGCCCCCAGGGCAATCAGCCCCAGCATTTT. This codes for CASSPQGNQPQHF.

This clone occurred a few times. The chain recombines TRBV4-1 with TRBJ1-5; the D gene is possibly TRBD1 (5 bases). Trimming removed 0 bases at V and 4 bases at J, with 10 bases between. CDR1 is MGHRA, CDR2 YSYEKL, per germline. The CDR3 contains 15 residues. CDR3 protein: CASSQDRQFNQPQHF. CDR3 bases: TGCGCCAGCAGCCAAGATCGACAGTTTAATCAGCCCCAGCATTTT.

The sample holds a few counts of this clone. V usage is TRBV9 and J usage is TRBJ1-1, with D maybe TRBD1 (5 bases). Per the germline V gene, CDR1 is SGDLS and CDR2 is YYNGEE. This CDR3 is 16 amino acids long. V was trimmed by 7 bases and J by 1 base, leaving 20 bases between them. DNA for the CDR3: TGTGCCAGCGCTCGACAGCTGTCTCTAGGGAACACTGAAGCTTTCTTT. This encodes CASARQLSLGNTEAFF.

The chain has TRBV7-2 and TRBJ2-7; 8 bases align to TRBD1. Per germline, CDR1 SGHTA and CDR2 FQGNSA. The CDR3 sequence is 15 residues long. The ends lost 3 bases at V and 9 bases at J; junction bases unmatched: 13. The CDR3 spells CASSFRDRSTSRQYF. The CDR3 DNA is TGTGCCAGCAGCTTCCGGGACAGGAGCACGTCCAGGCAGTACTTC.

DNA of the CDR3: TGCGCCAGCAGGCCCCTGGGGACAGCCTACGAGCAGTACTTC. Translation: CASRPLGTAYEQYF. The V and J genes are TRBV5-1 and TRBJ2-7; 7 bases agree with TRBD1. Germline CDR1 SGHRS, CDR2 YFSETQ. The V gene end was trimmed by 5 bases and the J gene end by 2 bases; junction bases not matched to a gene: 7. The length of the CDR3 is 14 residues.

The V and J genes are TRBV19 and TRBJ2-3, with TRBD1 as a possible D gene (6 bases). V gave up 5 bases and J gave up 8 bases, with 23 bases separating them. The germline V gene encodes CDR1 LNHDA and CDR2 SQIVND (reference sequence). This CDR3 spans 16 amino acids. The CDR3, as DNA: TGTGCCAGTAGTCGTCCGGGACAAATACTTCCCGGTACGCAGTATTTT. This translates into CASSRPGQILPGTQYF.

The chain is built from TRBV6-5 and TRBJ2-7, with TRBD2 matching over 7 bases. Germline lookup yields CDR1 MNHEY and CDR2 SVGAGI. The CDR3 has 13 amino acids. Trimming took 8 bases from V and 7 from J; bases not matched to a gene: 11. The CDR3 nucleotides are TGTGCCAGCTCTACCGGGGGGTGGGGGGAGCAGTACTTC. This encodes CASSTGGWGEQYF.

This clone came up many times. V and J are TRBV23-1 and TRBJ1-1, with a weak D call TRBD1 (5 bases). TRBV23-1 is treated as an ORF (open reading frame) with a function not yet certain. The V end lost 3 bases, the J end lost 3 bases, and 11 bases lay between the germline ends. The CDR3 sequence is 14 residues long. CDR3 coding DNA: TGCGCCAGCAGTCATCCCGGAGGGGACACTGAAGCTTTCTTT. It specifies CASSHPGGDTEAFF.

The genes are TRBV6-5 and TRBJ1-1; D not certain. CDR1 is MNHEY and CDR2 is SVGAGI in the germline V gene. V lost 5 bases to trimming and J lost 3 bases, with 10 bases between them. The CDR3 extends over 13 amino acids. In DNA form, the CDR3 reads TGTGCCAGCAGTCTAAACAGAGACACTGAAGCTTTCTTT. Its translation is CASSLNRDTEAFF.

The chain links TRBV29-1 to TRBJ2-7, with 9 bases identical to TRBD1. Per the germline V gene, CDR1 is SQVTM and CDR2 is ANQGSEA. The V and J ends lost 7 bases and 1 base, in that order; junction bases with no gene match: 5. The CDR3 extends over 13 amino acids. The CDR3 loop reads CSARDRVSYEQYF. For the CDR3, the DNA is TGCAGCGCCCGGGACAGGGTATCCTACGAGCAGTACTTC.

This clone has more than one count but fewer than ten. V is TRBV7-9 and J is TRBJ2-3, with a possible D match to TRBD2 (5 bases). The CDR3 sequence is 14 residues long. Per germline, CDR1 SEHNR and CDR2 FQNEAQ (reference sequence). Trimming cost V 1 base and J 2 bases, with 7 bases left between them. CDR3 bases: TGTGCCAGCAGCTTAGAGGGAGACACAGATACGCAGTATTTT. Its translation is CASSLEGDTDTQYF.

Concerning this clone: The CDR3 ends on some other residue instead of the conserved phenylalanine or tryptophan, so this is likely a read error. It is unclear where the CDR3 begins or ends on the DNA, so no DNA is shown, and the CDR3 is as TCRdb lists it. V is TRBV5-8 and J is TRBJ1-3; TRBD1 is the table's D call and was not checked against the DNA. The CDR3 is made up of 10 amino acids, end residues included. CDR1 and CDR2 (germline): SGHTS, YDEGEE. The CDR3 region is CASSVDRGWD.

This chain uses TRBV28 with TRBJ1-1; D is perhaps TRBD1 (6 bases). V was shortened by 5 bases and J by 7 bases, with 14 bases between the two germline ends. In germline, CDR1 is MDHEN, CDR2 SYDVKM. The CDR3 runs 13 residues. CDR3 sequence: CASSPNRAGEAFF. The CDR3 nucleotides read TGTGCCAGCAGTCCAAACAGGGCCGGTGAAGCTTTCTTT.